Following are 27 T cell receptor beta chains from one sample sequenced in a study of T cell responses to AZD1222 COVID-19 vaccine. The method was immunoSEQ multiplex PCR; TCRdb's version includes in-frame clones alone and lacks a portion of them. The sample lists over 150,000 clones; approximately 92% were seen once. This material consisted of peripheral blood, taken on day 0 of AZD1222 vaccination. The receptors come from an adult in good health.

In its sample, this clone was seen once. The CDR3, as DNA: TGTGCCAGCAGTGTGGGCCCCAGTCAGCCCCAGCATTTT. It codes for CASSVGPSQPQHF. This rearrangement joins TRBV2 to TRBJ1-5, with unresolved D. The V end was cut by 4 bases, the J end by 6 bases, with 10 bases between. CDR1 is SNHLY, CDR2 FYNNEI, per germline. The CDR3 extends over 13 amino acids.

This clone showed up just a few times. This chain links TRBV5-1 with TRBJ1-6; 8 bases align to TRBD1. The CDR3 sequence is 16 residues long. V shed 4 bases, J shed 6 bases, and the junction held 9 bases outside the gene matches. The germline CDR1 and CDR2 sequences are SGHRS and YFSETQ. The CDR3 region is CASSVVQGAGNSPLHF. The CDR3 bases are TGCGCCAGCAGCGTTGTCCAGGGGGCAGGTAATTCACCCCTCCACTTT.

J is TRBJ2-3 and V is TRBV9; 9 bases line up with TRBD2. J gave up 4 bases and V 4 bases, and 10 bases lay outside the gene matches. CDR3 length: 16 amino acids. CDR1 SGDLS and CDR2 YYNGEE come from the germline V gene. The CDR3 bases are TGTGCCAGCAGCTTCCGGGGGAGCGGGGGGCCAGATACGCAGTATTTT. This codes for CASSFRGSGGPDTQYF.

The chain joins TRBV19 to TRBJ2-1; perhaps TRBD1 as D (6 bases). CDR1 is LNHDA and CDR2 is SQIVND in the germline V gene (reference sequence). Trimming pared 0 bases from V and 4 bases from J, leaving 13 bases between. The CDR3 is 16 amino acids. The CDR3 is CASSIDQAGAYNEQFF. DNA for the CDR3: TGTGCCAGTAGTATAGATCAGGCAGGGGCTTACAATGAGCAGTTCTTC.

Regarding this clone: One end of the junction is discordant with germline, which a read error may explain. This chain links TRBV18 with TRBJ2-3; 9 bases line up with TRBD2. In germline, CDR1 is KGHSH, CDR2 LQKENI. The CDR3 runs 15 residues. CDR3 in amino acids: CASSPPGTSRDTQYF. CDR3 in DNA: TGTGCCAGCTCACCGCCAGGGACTAGCAGAGATACGCAGTATTTT.

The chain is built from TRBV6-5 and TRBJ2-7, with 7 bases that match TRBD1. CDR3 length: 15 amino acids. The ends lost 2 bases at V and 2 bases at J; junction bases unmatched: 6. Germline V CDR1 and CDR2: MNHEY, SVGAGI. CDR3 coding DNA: TGTGCCAGCAGTTACGCAATGACAGGGACCTACGAGCAGTACTTC. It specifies CASSYAMTGTYEQYF.

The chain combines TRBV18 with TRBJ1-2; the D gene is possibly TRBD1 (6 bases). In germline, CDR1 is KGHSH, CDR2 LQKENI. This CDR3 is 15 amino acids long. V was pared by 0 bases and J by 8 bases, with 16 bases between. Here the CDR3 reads CASSPPTGPLGGYTF. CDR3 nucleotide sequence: TGTGCCAGCTCACCACCGACAGGCCCCCTGGGGGGCTACACCTTC.

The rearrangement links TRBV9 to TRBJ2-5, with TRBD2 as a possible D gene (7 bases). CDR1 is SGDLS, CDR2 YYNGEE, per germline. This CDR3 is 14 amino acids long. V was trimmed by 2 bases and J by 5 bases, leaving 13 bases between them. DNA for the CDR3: TGTGCCAGCAGCGTGGGGGGGGCCTTGGAGACCCAGTACTTC. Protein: CASSVGGALETQYF.

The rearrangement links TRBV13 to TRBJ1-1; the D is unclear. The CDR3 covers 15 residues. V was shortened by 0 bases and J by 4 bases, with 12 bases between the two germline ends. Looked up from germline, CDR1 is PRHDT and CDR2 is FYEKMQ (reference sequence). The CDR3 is CASSLGPGRSTEAFF. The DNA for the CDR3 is TGTGCCAGCAGCTTAGGCCCCGGGAGGAGCACTGAAGCTTTCTTT.

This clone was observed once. CDR3 region: CASSLQGQGGSNEQYF. The CDR3 DNA reads TGTGCCAGCAGCCTCCAAGGACAGGGAGGCAGTAACGAGCAGTACTTC. The rearrangement joins TRBV9 to TRBJ2-7; 8 bases are shared with TRBD1. This CDR3 is 16 amino acids long. Germline V CDR1 and CDR2: SGDLS, YYNGEE. V dropped 4 bases and J dropped 5; count of bases not matched to a gene: 14.

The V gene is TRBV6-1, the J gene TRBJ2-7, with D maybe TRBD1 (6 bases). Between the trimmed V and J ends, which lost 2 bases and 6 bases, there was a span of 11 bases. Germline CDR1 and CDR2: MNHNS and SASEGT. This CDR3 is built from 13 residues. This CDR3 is CASSEHGGREQYF. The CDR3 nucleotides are TGTGCCAGCAGTGAACATGGGGGCCGCGAGCAGTACTTC.

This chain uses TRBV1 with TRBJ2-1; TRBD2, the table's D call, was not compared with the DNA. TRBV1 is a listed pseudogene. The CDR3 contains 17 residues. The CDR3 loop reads CTSSQVSGGGLYNEQFF. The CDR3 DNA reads TGCACCAGCAGCCAGGTTAGCGGGGGGGGATTGTACAATGAGCAGTTCTTC.

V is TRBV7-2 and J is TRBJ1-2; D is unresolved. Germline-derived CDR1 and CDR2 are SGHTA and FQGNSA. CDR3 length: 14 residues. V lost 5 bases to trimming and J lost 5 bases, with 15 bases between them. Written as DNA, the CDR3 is TGTGCCAGCAGCGCAATGCGGGGTGGGTATGGCTACACCTTC. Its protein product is CASSAMRGGYGYTF. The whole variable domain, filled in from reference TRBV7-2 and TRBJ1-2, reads GAGVSQSPSNKVTEKGKDVELRCDPISGHTALYWYRQSLGQGLEFLIYFQGNSAPDKSGLPSDRFSAERTGGSVSTLTIQRTQQEDSAVYLCASSAMRGGYGYTFGSGTRLTVV.

DNA of the CDR3: TGTGCCAGCATAGGACAGGGGGCAGGGGAGCAGTACTTC. It translates to CASIGQGAGEQYF. V and J are TRBV2 and TRBJ2-7; TRBD1 matches 11 bases. The CDR3 consists of 13 residues. Germline lookup yields CDR1 SNHLY and CDR2 FYNNEI. V dropped 7 bases and J dropped 7; count of bases not matched to a gene: 6.

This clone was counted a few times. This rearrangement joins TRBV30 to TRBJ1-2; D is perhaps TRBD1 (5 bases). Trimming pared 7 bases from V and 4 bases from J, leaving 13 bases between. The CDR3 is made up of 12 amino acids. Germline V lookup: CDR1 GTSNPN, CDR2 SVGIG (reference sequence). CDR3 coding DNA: TGTGCCTCTCCCGGGACGGTCTATGGCTACACCTTC. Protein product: CASPGTVYGYTF. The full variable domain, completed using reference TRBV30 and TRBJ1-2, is SQTIHQWPATLVQPVGSPLSLECTVEGTSNPNLYWYRQAAGRGLQLLFYSVGIGQISSEVPQNLSASRPQDRQFILSSKKLLLSDSGFYLCASPGTVYGYTFGSGTRLTVV.

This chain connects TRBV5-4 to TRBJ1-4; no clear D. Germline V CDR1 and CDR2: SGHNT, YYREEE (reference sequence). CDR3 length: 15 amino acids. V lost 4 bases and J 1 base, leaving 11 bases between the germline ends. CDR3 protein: CASSPLAGTNEKLFF. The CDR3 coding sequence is TGTGCCAGCAGCCCCCTGGCGGGAACTAATGAAAAACTGTTTTTT.

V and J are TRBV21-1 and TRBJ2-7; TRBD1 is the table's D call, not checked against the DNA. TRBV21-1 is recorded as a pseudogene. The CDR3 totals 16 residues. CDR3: CASSKGGTGLPYEQYF. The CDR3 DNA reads TGTGCCAGCAGCAAAGGAGGAACAGGTTTACCCTACGAGCAGTACTTC.

The CDR3 sequence is CASSLAPPSSYNEQFF. For the CDR3, the DNA is TGCGCCAGCAGCTTAGCTCCCCCGAGCTCCTACAATGAGCAGTTCTTC. This sequence joins TRBV5-1 and TRBJ2-1; D unclear. The CDR3 extends over 16 amino acids. From germline, CDR1 is SGHRS and CDR2 YFSETQ. Trimming removed 2 bases from V and 0 bases from J, with 12 bases in between.

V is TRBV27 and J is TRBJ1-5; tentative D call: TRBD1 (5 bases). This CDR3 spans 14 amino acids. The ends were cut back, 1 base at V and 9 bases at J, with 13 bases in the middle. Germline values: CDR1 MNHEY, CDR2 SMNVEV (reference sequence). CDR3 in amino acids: CASSLLVPGGPQHF. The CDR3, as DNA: TGTGCCAGCAGTTTATTAGTCCCTGGGGGGCCCCAGCATTTT.

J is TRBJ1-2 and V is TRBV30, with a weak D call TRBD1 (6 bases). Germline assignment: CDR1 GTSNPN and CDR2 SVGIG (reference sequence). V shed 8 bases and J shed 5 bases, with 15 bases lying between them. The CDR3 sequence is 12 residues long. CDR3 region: CARTTGPYGYTF. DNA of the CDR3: TGTGCCCGGACCACAGGGCCTTATGGCTACACCTTC.

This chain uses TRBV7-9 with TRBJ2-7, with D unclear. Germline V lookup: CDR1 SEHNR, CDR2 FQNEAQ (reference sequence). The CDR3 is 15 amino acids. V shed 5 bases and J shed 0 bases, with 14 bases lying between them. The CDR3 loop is CASSQKGSYSYEQYF. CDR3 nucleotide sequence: TGTGCCAGCAGCCAAAAAGGATCCTACTCCTACGAGCAGTACTTC.

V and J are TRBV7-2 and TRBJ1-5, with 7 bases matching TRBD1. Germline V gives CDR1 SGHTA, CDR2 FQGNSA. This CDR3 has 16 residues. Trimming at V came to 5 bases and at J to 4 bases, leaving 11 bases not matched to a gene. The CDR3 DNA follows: TGTGCCAGCAGCCTTGGGGGTACAGGGGCTAATCAGCCCCAGCATTTT. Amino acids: CASSLGGTGANQPQHF. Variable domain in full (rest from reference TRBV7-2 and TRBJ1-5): GAGVSQSPSNKVTEKGKDVELRCDPISGHTALYWYRQSLGQGLEFLIYFQGNSAPDKSGLPSDRFSAERTGGSVSTLTIQRTQQEDSAVYLCASSLGGTGANQPQHFGDGTRLSIL.

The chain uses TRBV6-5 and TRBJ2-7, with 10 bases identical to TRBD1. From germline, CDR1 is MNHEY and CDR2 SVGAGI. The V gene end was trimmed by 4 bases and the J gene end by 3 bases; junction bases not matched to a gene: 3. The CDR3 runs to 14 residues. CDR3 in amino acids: CASSLGQGVYEQYF. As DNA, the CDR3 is TGTGCCAGCAGTTTAGGACAGGGGGTCTACGAGCAGTACTTC.

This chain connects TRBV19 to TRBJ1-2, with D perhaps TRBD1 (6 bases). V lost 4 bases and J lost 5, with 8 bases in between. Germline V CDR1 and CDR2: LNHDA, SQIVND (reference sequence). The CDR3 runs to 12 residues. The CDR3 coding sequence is TGTGCCAGTAGTAACGGACAGTATGGCTACACCTTC. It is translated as CASSNGQYGYTF. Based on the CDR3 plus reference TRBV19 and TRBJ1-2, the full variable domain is DGGITQSPKYLFRKEGQNVTLSCEQNLNHDAMYWYRQDPGQGLRLIYYSQIVNDFQKGDIAEGYSVSREKKESFPLTVTSAQKNPTAFYLCASSNGQYGYTFGSGTRLTVV.

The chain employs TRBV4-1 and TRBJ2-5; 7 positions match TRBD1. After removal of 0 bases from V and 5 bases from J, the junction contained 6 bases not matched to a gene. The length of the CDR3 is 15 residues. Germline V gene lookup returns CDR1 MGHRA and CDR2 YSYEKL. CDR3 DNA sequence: TGCGCCAGCAGCCAAGAGGCGAGACAGGGCGAGACCCAGTACTTC. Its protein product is CASSQEARQGETQYF.

The CDR3 coding sequence is TGTGCCAGCAGCCCCGGAGGTTGGCCTGGGGCCAACGTCCTGACTTTC. Protein product: CASSPGGWPGANVLTF. The chain joins TRBV7-3 to TRBJ2-6, with D perhaps TRBD2 (5 bases). Per germline, CDR1 SGHTA and CDR2 FQGTGA. There are 16 residues in the CDR3. V lost 5 bases to trimming and J lost 2 bases, with 13 bases between them. The variable domain in full, completed from reference TRBV7-3 and TRBJ2-6, reads GAGVSQTPSNKVTEKGKYVELRCDPISGHTALYWYRQSLGQGPEFLIYFQGTGAADDSGLPNDRFFAVRPEGSVSTLKIQRTERGDSAVYLCASSPGGWPGANVLTFGAGSRLTVL.

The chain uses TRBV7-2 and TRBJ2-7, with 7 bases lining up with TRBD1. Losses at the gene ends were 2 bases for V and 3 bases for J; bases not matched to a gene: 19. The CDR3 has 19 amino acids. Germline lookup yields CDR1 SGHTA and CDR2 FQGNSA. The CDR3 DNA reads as TGTGCCAGCAGCTTAAAGGTGGCAGGGGGTTTCTCATTTATCTACGAGCAGTACTTC. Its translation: CASSLKVAGGFSFIYEQYF.